A single sample is the source of the 27 T cell receptor beta chains below, sequenced in a study of cytomegalovirus exposure and HLA in healthy donors. 13 Jbeta primers and 60 Vbeta primers were used for the PCR. The protocol was immunoSEQ multiplex PCR, while the TCRdb copy is restricted to in-frame clones and leaves out a portion. Seen here are some 180,000 clones, about 80% observed once, and the top ten hold around 3.4%. Sequencing was carried out using PBMCs. The receptors shown here come from an older woman in good health and CMV-seropositive.

This chain joins TRBV9 and TRBJ2-7; D is unclear. The CDR3 has 16 amino acids. V lost 0 bases and J lost 3, with 16 bases in between. From germline, CDR1 is SGDLS and CDR2 YYNGEE. In nucleotides, the CDR3 is TGTGCCAGCAGCGTAGGTCCCGACCGGAGCTTCTACGAGCAGTACTTC. Amino acid sequence: CASSVGPDRSFYEQYF.

This chain links TRBV4-2 with TRBJ2-1; 8 positions match TRBD2. Trimming removed 5 bases from V and 3 bases from J; junction bases left unmatched: 9. The CDR3 consists of 16 residues. Germline V gene lookup returns CDR1 LGHNA and CDR2 YNFKEQ. Here the CDR3 DNA reads TGTGCCAGCAGCTTCGGGCGGGGGGATAGCTACAATGAGCAGTTCTTC. This encodes CASSFGRGDSYNEQFF.

The chain joins TRBV19 to TRBJ1-3, with a possible D match to TRBD1 (5 bases). There are 15 residues in the CDR3. V dropped 3 bases and J dropped 8 bases, with 17 bases sitting between them. Germline CDR1 reads LNHDA; CDR2 reads SQIVND (reference sequence). This chain's CDR3 is CASSMGQPQLYTIYF. The CDR3 bases are TGTGCCAGTAGTATGGGGCAACCGCAACTGTACACCATATATTTT.

The gene calls are TRBV30 and TRBJ1-1; the D gene is possibly TRBD1 (6 bases). The CDR3 has 14 residues. Germline V gene data show CDR1 as GTSNPN and CDR2 as SVGIG (reference sequence). V dropped 0 bases and J dropped 4 bases, with 12 bases sitting between them. CDR3 amino acids: CAWSVYDRRTEAFF. CDR3 bases: TGTGCCTGGAGTGTCTACGACAGGCGCACTGAAGCTTTCTTT.

The chain joins TRBV5-4 to TRBJ1-1, with 8 bases identical to TRBD1. V lost 0 bases, J lost 11 bases, and 6 bases stayed unmatched. Germline V CDR1 and CDR2: SGHNT, YYREEE (reference sequence). CDR3 length: 13 amino acids. This CDR3 is CASSLDRQGAAFF. CDR3 DNA sequence: TGTGCCAGCAGCTTGGATCGGCAGGGGGCGGCTTTCTTT.

The gene calls are TRBV5-8 and TRBJ2-5; possibly TRBD1 for D (7 bases). Trimming stripped 3 bases from V and 4 bases from J, with 16 bases between. Germline-derived CDR1 and CDR2 are SGHTS and YDEGEE. This CDR3 has 15 residues. The DNA of the CDR3 is TGTGCCAGCAGCTCCCCCCGACAGGGAGGAGAGACCCAGTACTTC. Amino acid sequence: CASSSPRQGGETQYF.

This chain uses TRBV7-6 with TRBJ1-3; 7 bases are shared with TRBD1. This CDR3 contains 15 residues. The V and J ends lost 2 bases and 4 bases, in that order; junction bases with no gene match: 5. In germline, CDR1 is SGHVS, CDR2 FNYEAQ. CDR3 residues: CASSLQQGQGNTIYF. As DNA, the CDR3 is TGTGCCAGCAGCTTACAACAGGGGCAGGGAAACACCATATATTTT.

The genes are TRBV7-3 and TRBJ1-6; the D is unclear. This CDR3 has 13 residues. Germline V gene sequence: CDR1 SGHTA, CDR2 FQGTGA. V lost 5 bases and J 6 bases, leaving 8 bases between the germline ends. The CDR3 DNA is TGTGCCAGCAGCCCTACCGTTAATTCACCCCTCCACTTT. Translation: CASSPTVNSPLHF.

A few counts support this clone. The chain combines TRBV2 with TRBJ1-2; D might be TRBD1 (5 bases). CDR1 and CDR2 (germline): SNHLY, FYNNEI. Trimming removed 8 bases at V and 8 bases at J, with 18 bases between. The CDR3 extends over 13 amino acids. CDR3: CASLKGLSAGYTF. The CDR3 region has the DNA TGTGCCAGCCTCAAGGGGCTTTCGGCCGGCTACACCTTC.

A few counts support this clone. CDR3 residues: CAWSGGAGYTF. The CDR3 DNA follows: TGTGCCTGGAGTGGAGGCGCAGGCTACACCTTC. This sequence joins TRBV30 and TRBJ1-2; D gene unclear. This CDR3 has 11 amino acids. Germline V gives CDR1 GTSNPN, CDR2 SVGIG (reference sequence). V was cut by 1 base and J by 8 bases, with 8 bases left in between. The whole variable domain, remainder taken from reference TRBV30 and TRBJ1-2, is SQTIHQWPATLVQPVGSPLSLECTVEGTSNPNLYWYRQAAGRGLQLLFYSVGIGQISSEVPQNLSASRPQDRQFILSSKKLLLSDSGFYLCAWSGGAGYTFGSGTRLTVV.

The chain combines TRBV7-2 with TRBJ1-1; possible D gene TRBD1, 5 bases. Trimming pared 5 bases from V and 5 bases from J, leaving 18 bases between. Germline V gene sequence: CDR1 SGHTA, CDR2 FQGNSA. This CDR3 comprises 15 residues. The CDR3 region has the DNA TGTGCCAGCAGCGCCGCACGGGGGGTGGGGACTGAAGCTTTCTTT. This codes for CASSAARGVGTEAFF.

The chain carries TRBV27 and TRBJ2-3, with TRBD2 identical over 9 bases. The junction had 8 bases not matched to a gene; V was cut back by 5 bases and J by 2 bases. The germline V gene has CDR1 MNHEY and CDR2 SMNVEV (reference sequence). The CDR3 consists of 16 residues. This chain's CDR3 is CASSMSGGTFTDTQYF. The CDR3 DNA sequence: TGTGCCAGCAGTATGAGCGGGGGGACATTCACAGATACGCAGTATTTT.

The J gene is TRBJ2-1, the V gene TRBV11-2, with TRBD2 matching 9 bases. The length of the CDR3 is 16 residues. With V trimmed by 5 bases and J by 9 bases, 14 bases remained unmatched. The germline V gene encodes CDR1 SGHAT and CDR2 FQNNGV. The CDR3 spells CASSPVFAGGWFEQFF. CDR3 coding DNA: TGTGCCAGCAGCCCCGTTTTTGCGGGGGGGTGGTTTGAGCAGTTCTTC.

The gene calls are TRBV7-9 and TRBJ1-6; tentatively, D is TRBD1 (6 bases). This CDR3 is built from 14 residues. Trimming left V 2 bases short and J 10 bases short, with 12 bases between. Germline lookup yields CDR1 SEHNR and CDR2 FQNEAQ (reference sequence). CDR3 nucleotides: TGTGCCAGCAGCTTACAGGGGAACGTCTCACCCCTCCACTTT. Its translation: CASSLQGNVSPLHF. The full variable domain, rest sourced from reference TRBV7-9 and TRBJ1-6, is DTGVSQNPRHKITKRGQNVTFRCDPISEHNRLYWYRQTLGQGPEFLTYFQNEAQLEKSRLLSDRFSAERPKGSFSTLEIQRTEQGDSAMYLCASSLQGNVSPLHFGNGTRLTVT.

This clone was counted between two and nine times. The V call is TRBV27, the J call TRBJ2-2; 7 bases map to TRBD1. The CDR3 is made up of 14 amino acids. The V gene end was trimmed by 5 bases and the J gene end by 3 bases; junction bases not matched to a gene: 3. Germline V gene lookup returns CDR1 MNHEY and CDR2 SMNVEV (reference sequence). CDR3 nucleotide sequence: TGTGCCAGCAGTGGGACAGCCTACACCGGGGAGCTGTTTTTT. Translating it yields CASSGTAYTGELFF.

The CDR3 DNA reads TGTGCCAGCAGTCTCCCCTCCGGACAGGGGGTATCAGATACGCAGTATTTT. This sequence encodes CASSLPSGQGVSDTQYF. The chain couples TRBV27 to TRBJ2-3; TRBD1 matches 10 bases. Germline V gene data show CDR1 as MNHEY and CDR2 as SMNVEV (reference sequence). The J segment lost 4 bases and the V segment lost 5 bases, leaving 12 bases of the junction unmatched. CDR3 length: 17 residues.

This clone has a handful of counts. The chain is built from TRBV11-3 and TRBJ1-5; no clear D gene. V gave up 2 bases and J gave up 5 bases, with 13 bases separating them. Germline V lookup: CDR1 SGHNT, CDR2 YENEEA. This CDR3 is 15 amino acids long. CDR3 DNA: TGTGCCAGCAGCTTAACCCGGGGTGTTCATCAGCCCCAGCATTTT. It specifies CASSLTRGVHQPQHF.

The gene calls are TRBV4-2 and TRBJ2-3, with D possibly matching TRBD2 (6 bases). The CDR3 length is 14 residues. Trimming left V 4 bases short and J 9 bases short, with 17 bases between. Per the germline V gene, CDR1 is LGHNA and CDR2 is YNFKEQ. As DNA, the CDR3 is TGTGCCAGCAGCCTGGGGACTCACGAGGGGACGCAGTATTTT. Its protein product is CASSLGTHEGTQYF.

The chain joins TRBV7-3 to TRBJ2-3; 7 bases map to TRBD2. CDR3 size: 15 residues. V shed 2 bases, J shed 4 bases, and the junction held 6 bases outside the gene matches. Germline V gene lookup returns CDR1 SGHTA and CDR2 FQGTGA. CDR3 sequence: CASSLSGGEADTQYF. The DNA for the CDR3 is TGTGCCAGCAGCTTATCGGGGGGAGAGGCAGATACGCAGTATTTT.

The rearrangement uses TRBV7-3 and TRBJ2-3; 8 nucleotides line up with TRBD2. The junction had 16 bases not matched to a gene; V was cut back by 5 bases and J by 9 bases. Looked up from germline, CDR1 is SGHTA and CDR2 is FQGTGA. The CDR3 spans 16 residues. The CDR3 is CASSPGSGAPSATQYF. DNA of the CDR3: TGTGCCAGCAGCCCCGGTAGCGGGGCCCCCTCGGCGACGCAGTATTTT.

The chain recombines TRBV9 with TRBJ2-3, with 7 bases lining up with TRBD1. The CDR3 totals 15 residues. Trimming removed 0 bases from V and 4 bases from J; junction bases left unmatched: 5. Per the germline V gene, CDR1 is SGDLS and CDR2 is YYNGEE. CDR3 region: CASSVGGTGADTQYF. The CDR3 DNA reads as TGTGCCAGCAGCGTAGGGGGAACAGGGGCAGATACGCAGTATTTT.

V is TRBV28 and J is TRBJ1-2; no clear D gene. V dropped 1 base and J dropped 2 bases, with 5 bases sitting between them. This CDR3 has 13 amino acids. Per the germline V gene, CDR1 is MDHEN and CDR2 is SYDVKM. CDR3 DNA: TGTGCCAGCAGTTTATCTACCAACTATGGCTACACCTTC. Protein product: CASSLSTNYGYTF.

The chain couples TRBV27 to TRBJ2-7; 16 nucleotides match TRBD2. CDR3 length equals 18 residues. The J segment lost 0 bases and the V segment lost 4 bases, leaving 6 bases of the junction unmatched. Per the germline V gene, CDR1 is MNHEY and CDR2 is SMNVEV (reference sequence). The CDR3 DNA sequence: TGTGCCAGCAGTTCCCTGGGACTAGCGGGAGGGTTCTCCTACGAGCAGTACTTC. It specifies CASSSLGLAGGFSYEQYF.

The CDR3 DNA follows: TGTGCCAGCAGTCGGGGGGCACCCTACGAGCAGTACTTC. Translated, it gives CASSRGAPYEQYF. V is TRBV7-9 and J is TRBJ2-7; D is perhaps TRBD2 (7 bases). Between the trimmed V and J ends, which lost 6 bases and 2 bases, there was a span of 11 bases. The CDR3 spans 13 residues. The germline V gene encodes CDR1 SEHNR and CDR2 FQNEAQ (reference sequence).

The chain uses TRBV4-1 and TRBJ2-1, with TRBD2 matching over 11 bases. CDR3 length: 15 amino acids. Germline assignment: CDR1 MGHRA and CDR2 YSYEKL. With 1 base clipped from V and 6 bases from J, the junction kept 2 bases outside the gene matches. This CDR3 reads CASSQVAGGVNEQFF. The CDR3 DNA reads as TGCGCCAGCAGCCAAGTAGCGGGGGGGGTCAATGAGCAGTTCTTC.

The chain uses TRBV9 and TRBJ1-3; 7 nucleotides agree with TRBD1. Trimming removed 5 bases from V and 4 bases from J; junction bases left unmatched: 9. This CDR3 spans 15 amino acids. Germline lookup yields CDR1 SGDLS and CDR2 YYNGEE. The CDR3, as DNA: TGTGCCAGCAGTCATACGACAGGGATGGGAAACACCATATATTTT. This encodes CASSHTTGMGNTIYF.

V usage is TRBV28 and J usage is TRBJ2-2; D is undetermined. Trimming removed 6 bases at V and 4 bases at J, with 15 bases between. CDR3 size: 15 residues. Germline V gene lookup returns CDR1 MDHEN and CDR2 SYDVKM. The CDR3 DNA reads as TGTGCCAGCAGGAGCCCACGCAGCGCCACCGGGGAGCTGTTTTTT. Translated, it gives CASRSPRSATGELFF.